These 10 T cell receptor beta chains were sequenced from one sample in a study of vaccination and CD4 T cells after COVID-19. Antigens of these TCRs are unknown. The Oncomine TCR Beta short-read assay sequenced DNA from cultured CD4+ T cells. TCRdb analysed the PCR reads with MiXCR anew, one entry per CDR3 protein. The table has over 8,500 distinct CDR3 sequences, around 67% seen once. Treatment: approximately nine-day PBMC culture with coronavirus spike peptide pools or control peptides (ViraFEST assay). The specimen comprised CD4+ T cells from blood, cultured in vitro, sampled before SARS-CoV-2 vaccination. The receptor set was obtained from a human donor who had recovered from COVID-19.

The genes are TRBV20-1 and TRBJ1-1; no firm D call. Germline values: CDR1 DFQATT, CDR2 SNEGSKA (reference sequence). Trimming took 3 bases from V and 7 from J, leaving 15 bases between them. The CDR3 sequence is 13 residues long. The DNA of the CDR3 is TGCAGTGCTAGGCGGACGAGGAAGGATGAAGCTTTCTTT. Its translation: CSARRTRKDEAFF.

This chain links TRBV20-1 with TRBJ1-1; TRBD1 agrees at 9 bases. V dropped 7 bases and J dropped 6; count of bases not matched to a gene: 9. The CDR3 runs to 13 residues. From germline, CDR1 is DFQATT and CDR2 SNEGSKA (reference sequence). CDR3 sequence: CSEAGTGTAEAFF. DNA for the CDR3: TGCAGTGAAGCCGGGACAGGGACTGCTGAAGCTTTCTTT.

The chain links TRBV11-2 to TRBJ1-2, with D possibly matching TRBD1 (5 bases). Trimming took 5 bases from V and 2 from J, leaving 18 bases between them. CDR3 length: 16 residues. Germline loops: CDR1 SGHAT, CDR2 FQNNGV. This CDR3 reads CASSPRPFRENYGYTF. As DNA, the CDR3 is TGTGCCAGCAGCCCCCGCCCCTTCAGGGAGAACTATGGCTACACCTTC.

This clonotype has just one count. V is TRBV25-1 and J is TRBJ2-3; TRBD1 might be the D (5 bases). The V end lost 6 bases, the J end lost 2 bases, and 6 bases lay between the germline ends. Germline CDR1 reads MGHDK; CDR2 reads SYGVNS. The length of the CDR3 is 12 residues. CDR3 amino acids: CASRDNTDTQYF. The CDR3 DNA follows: TGTGCCAGCAGGGACAACACAGATACGCAGTATTTT.

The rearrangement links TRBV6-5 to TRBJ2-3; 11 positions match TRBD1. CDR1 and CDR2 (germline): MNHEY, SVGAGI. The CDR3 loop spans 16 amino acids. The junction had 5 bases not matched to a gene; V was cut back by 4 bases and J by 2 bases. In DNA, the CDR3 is TGTGCCAGCAGTTTCGGACAGGGGGCTATCACAGATACGCAGTATTTT. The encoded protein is CASSFGQGAITDTQYF.

CDR3 loop: CASSQITDTQYF. The CDR3, as DNA: TGTGCCAGCAGCCAAATCACAGATACGCAGTATTTT. The chain couples TRBV7-9 to TRBJ2-3; no firm D call. CDR3 length: 12 residues. V was trimmed by 5 bases and J by 2 bases, leaving 5 bases between them. Germline CDR1 and CDR2: SEHNR and FQNEAQ (reference sequence).

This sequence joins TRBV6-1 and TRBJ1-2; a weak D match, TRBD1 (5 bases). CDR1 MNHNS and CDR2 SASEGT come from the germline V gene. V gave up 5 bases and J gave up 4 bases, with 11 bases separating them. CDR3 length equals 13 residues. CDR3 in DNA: TGTGCCAGCAGTCGGGGCTCCGGCTATGGCTACACCTTC. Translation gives CASSRGSGYGYTF.

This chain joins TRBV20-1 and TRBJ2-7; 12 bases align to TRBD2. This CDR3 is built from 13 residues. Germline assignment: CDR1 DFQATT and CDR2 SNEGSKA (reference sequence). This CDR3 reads CRSTSGSLYEQYF. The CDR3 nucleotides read TGCAGATCGACTAGCGGGAGTTTGTACGAGCAGTACTTC.

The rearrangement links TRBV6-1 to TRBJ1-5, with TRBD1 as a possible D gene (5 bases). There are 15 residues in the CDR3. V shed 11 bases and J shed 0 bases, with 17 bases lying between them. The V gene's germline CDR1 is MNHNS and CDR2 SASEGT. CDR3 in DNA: TGTGCCTGTCGGCTGACAGCTAATAGCAATCAGCCCCAGCATTTT. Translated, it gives CACRLTANSNQPQHF.

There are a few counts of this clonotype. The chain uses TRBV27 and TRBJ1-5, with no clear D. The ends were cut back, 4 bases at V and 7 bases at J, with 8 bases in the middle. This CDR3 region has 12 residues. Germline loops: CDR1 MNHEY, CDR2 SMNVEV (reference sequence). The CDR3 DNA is TGTGCCAGCAGTTCCGGAGGCCAGCCCCAGCATTTT. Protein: CASSSGGQPQHF.